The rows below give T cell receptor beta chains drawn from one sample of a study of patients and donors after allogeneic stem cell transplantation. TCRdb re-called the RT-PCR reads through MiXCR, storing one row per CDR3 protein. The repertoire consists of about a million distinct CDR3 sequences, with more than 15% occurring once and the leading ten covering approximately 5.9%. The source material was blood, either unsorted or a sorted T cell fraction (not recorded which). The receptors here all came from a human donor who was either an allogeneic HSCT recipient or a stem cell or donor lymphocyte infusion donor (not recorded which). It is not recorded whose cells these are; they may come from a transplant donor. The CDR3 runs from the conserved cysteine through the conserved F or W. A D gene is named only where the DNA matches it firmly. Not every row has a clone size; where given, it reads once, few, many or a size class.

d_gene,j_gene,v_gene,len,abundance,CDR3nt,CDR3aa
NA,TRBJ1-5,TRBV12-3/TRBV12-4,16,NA,TGTGCCAGCAGTTTAGTGCAGGGAATCGGCAATCAGCCCGAGCATTTT,CASSLVQGIGNQPEHF
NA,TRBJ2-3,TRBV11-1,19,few,TGTGCCAGCAGCCTCCCGAGGGCCGGAAAGGGAAGTTTTGCAGATACGCAGTATTTT,CASSLPRAGKGSFADTQYF
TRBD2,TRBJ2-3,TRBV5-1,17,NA,TGCGCCAGCAGTCGAAGGGGAGGACTAGTGGGCACAGATACGCAGTATTTT,CASSRRGGLVGTDTQYF
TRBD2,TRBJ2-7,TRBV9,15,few,TGTGCCAGCAGCGACACTAGCGGGAGTTCGGACGAGCAGTACTTC,CASSDTSGSSDEQYF
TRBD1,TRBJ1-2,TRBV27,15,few,TGTGCCAGCAGTCCTGGGACAGGGGGAGTGAATGGCTACACCTTC,CASSPGTGGVNGYTF
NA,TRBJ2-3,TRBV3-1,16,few,TGTGCCAGCAGCCGTAATATGAGGGGTACCGCAGATACGCAGTATTTT,CASSRNMRGTADTQYF
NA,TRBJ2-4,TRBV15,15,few,TGTGCCACCAGCAATCAAGGGGGAGTCAAAAACATTCAGTACTTC,CATSNQGGVKNIQYF
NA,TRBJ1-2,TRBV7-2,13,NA,TGTGCCAGCAGCCTCGACTACATACATGGCTACACCTTC,CASSLDYIHGYTF
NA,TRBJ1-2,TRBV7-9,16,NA,TGTGCCAGCAGCTTAGCGGGGCAGCCCTTGCTCTATGGCTACACCTTC,CASSLAGQPLLYGYTF
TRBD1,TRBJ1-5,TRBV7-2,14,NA,TGTGCCAGCAGCGTACGACAGGGGGATCAGCCCCAGCATTTT,CASSVRQGDQPQHF
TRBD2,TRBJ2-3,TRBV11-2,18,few,TGTGCCAGCAGCTTACTAGCGGGAGGGCGAACTAGCACAGATACGCAGTATTTT,CASSLLAGGRTSTDTQYF
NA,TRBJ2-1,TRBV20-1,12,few,TGCAGTGCTAATCGCCCGGCGGAGGAGCAGTTCTTC,CSANRPAEEQFF
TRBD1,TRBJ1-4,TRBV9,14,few,TGTGCCAGCAGCGGCGGACAGGTTAATGAAAAACTGTTTTTT,CASSGGQVNEKLFF
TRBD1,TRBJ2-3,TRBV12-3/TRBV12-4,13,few,TGTGCCAGCCTAACACAGGGGTTGGGGACGCAGTATTTT,CASLTQGLGTQYF
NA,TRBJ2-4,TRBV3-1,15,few,TGTGCCAGCAGCCTGGGACTCCTTTACAAAAACATTCAGTACTTC,CASSLGLLYKNIQYF
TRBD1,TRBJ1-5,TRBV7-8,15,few,TGTGCCAGCAGCTTTGACAGGGTGCCCAATCAGCCCCAGCATTTT,CASSFDRVPNQPQHF
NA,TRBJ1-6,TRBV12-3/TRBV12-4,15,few,TGTGCCAGCAGTTTTACCGACAGAGGCAATTCACCCCTCCACTTT,CASSFTDRGNSPLHF
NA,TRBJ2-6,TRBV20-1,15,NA,TGCAGTGCTAATCCCCAATTCTCTGGGGCCAACGTCCTGACTTTC,CSANPQFSGANVLTF
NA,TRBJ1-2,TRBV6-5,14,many,TGTGCCAGCAGTTACTCGCAGTGGAACTATGGCTACACCTTC,CASSYSQWNYGYTF
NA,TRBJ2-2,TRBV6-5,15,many,TGTGCCAGCAGTTACTTCCAAGGGAGAACCGGGGAGCTGTTTTTT,CASSYFQGRTGELFF
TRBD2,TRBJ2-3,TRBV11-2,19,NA,TGTGCCAGCAGCCCCTCGGGACTAGCGGGGGGGCCTAGGACAGATACGCAGTATTTT,CASSPSGLAGGPRTDTQYF
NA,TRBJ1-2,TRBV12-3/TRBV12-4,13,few,TGTGCCAGCACCATGAGGAGTGTCTCCGGCTACACCTTC,CASTMRSVSGYTF
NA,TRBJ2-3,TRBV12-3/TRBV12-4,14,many,TGTGCCAGCAGAACCGGACAGAGCACAGATACGCAGTATTTT,CASRTGQSTDTQYF
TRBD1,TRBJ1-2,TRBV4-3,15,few,TGCGCCAGCAGCCAGTACAGGGGGCCCAACTATGGCTACACCTTC,CASSQYRGPNYGYTF
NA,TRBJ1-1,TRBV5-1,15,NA,TGCGCCAGCAGCTTGGGGGAGGGGGGTCCCACTGAAGCTTTCTTT,CASSLGEGGPTEAFF
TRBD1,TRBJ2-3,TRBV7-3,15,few,TGTGCCAGCAGCGCCGAGGGGGCCCAACGGGATACGCAGTATTTT,CASSAEGAQRDTQYF
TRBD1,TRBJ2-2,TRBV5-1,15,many,TGCGCCAGCAGCCCAGTACGACAGGGGAACGGGGAGCTGTTTTTT,CASSPVRQGNGELFF
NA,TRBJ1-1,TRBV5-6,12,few,TGTGCCAGCAGCTCGGCTAACACTGAAGCTTTCTTT,CASSSANTEAFF
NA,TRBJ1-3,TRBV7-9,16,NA,TGTGCCAGCAGCTTAGGTCAGGGAACGGCTGGAAACACCATATATTTT,CASSLGQGTAGNTIYF
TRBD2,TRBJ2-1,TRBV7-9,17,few,TGTGCCAGCAGCCACGGACTAGCGGGGGGGCCGAGGGATGAGCAGTTCTTC,CASSHGLAGGPRDEQFF
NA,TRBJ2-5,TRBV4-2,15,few,TGTGCCAGCGGCGAAGGTGGAGCGCACCAAGAGACCCAGTACTTC,CASGEGGAHQETQYF
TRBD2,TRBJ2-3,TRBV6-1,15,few,TGTGCCAGCAGGTCTCCGGGACTAGCAACAGATACGCAGTATTTT,CASRSPGLATDTQYF
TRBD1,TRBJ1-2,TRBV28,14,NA,TGTGCCAGCAGTCTAACAGGGGCCTCCTATGGCTACACCTTC,CASSLTGASYGYTF
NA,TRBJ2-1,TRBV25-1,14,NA,TGTGCCAGCAGTTTCGGGGGGCAGTACAATGAGCAGTTCTTC,CASSFGGQYNEQFF
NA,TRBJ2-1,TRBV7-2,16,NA,TGTGCCAGCAGCTTAGTTTACCGCGGGCTCTACAATGAGCAGTTCTTC,CASSLVYRGLYNEQFF
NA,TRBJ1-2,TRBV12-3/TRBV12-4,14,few,TGTGCCAGCAGCCGGGCCCCGGTCCTTTATGGCTACACCTTC,CASSRAPVLYGYTF
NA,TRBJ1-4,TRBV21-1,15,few,TGTGCCAGCAGCAGATCAAGGGACGGAGCCCGATGTGGCTTTTTT,CASSRSRDGARCGFF
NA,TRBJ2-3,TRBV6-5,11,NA,TGTGCCAGCGAAAGAGGGGATACGCAGTATTTT,CASERGDTQYF
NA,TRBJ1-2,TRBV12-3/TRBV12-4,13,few,TGTGCCAGCACCCTTATAGGAAACTATGGCTACACCTTC,CASTLIGNYGYTF
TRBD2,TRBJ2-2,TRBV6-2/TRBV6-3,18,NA,TGTGCCAGCAGTTTTCGGACTAGCGGACAGACGAACACCGGGGAGCTGTTTTTT,CASSFRTSGQTNTGELFF
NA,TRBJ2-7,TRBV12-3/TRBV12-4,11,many,TGTGCCAGCTCAAGCGTGGGAGAGCAGTACTTC,CASSSVGEQYF
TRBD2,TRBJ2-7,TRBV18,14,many,TGTGCCAGCTCACCACAGGGGACTATCTACGAGCAGTACTTC,CASSPQGTIYEQYF
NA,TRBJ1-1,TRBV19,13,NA,TGTGCCAGTACCTGGGTCGGGACCACTGAAGCTTTCTTT,CASTWVGTTEAFF
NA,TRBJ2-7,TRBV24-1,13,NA,TGTGCCACCAGACCGGGCCGTGGCTACGAGCAGTACTTC,CATRPGRGYEQYF
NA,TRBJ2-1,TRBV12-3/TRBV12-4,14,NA,TGTGCCAGCACTCCGACGGCGACTAACAATGAGCAGTTCTTC,CASTPTATNNEQFF
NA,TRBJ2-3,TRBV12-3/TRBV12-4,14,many,TGTGCCAGCAGTTCCCGGACAGGCACAGATACGCAGTATTTT,CASSSRTGTDTQYF
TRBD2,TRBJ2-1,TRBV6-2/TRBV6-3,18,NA,TGTGCCAGCAGTTACGGGGCTAGCGGGAGGGCTACATACAATGAGCAGTTCTTC,CASSYGASGRATYNEQFF
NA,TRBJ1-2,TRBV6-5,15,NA,TGTGCCAGCAGTTACTCGGGGGGAGATCGGTATGGCTACACCTTC,CASSYSGGDRYGYTF
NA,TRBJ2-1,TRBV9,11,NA,TGTGCCAGCAGCGTAGGGCTTAAGCAGTTCTTC,CASSVGLKQFF
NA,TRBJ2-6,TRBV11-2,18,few,TGTGCCAGCAGCTTAGTCGGGGGCTACGTAACTGGGGCCAACGTCCTGACTTTC,CASSLVGGYVTGANVLTF